Detailed here is one TCR beta chain. What it binds is not known. Measured with immunoSEQ multiplex PCR; TCRdb has only the in-frame clones, and not every one. The sample records under 150,000 clones, around 89% being singletons. These data are taken from a study of T cell responses to AZD1222 COVID-19 vaccine. This CDR3 region has 14 residues. Between the trimmed V and J ends, which lost 8 bases and 2 bases, there was a span of 13 bases. The germline V gene has CDR1 SNHLY and CDR2 FYNNEI. Findings of the study overall: The span of vaccine-associated CD4 TCRs extended across spike, with dominance at 160-218 and 743-854. Most donors were white British and more were female, and clonal diversity was possibly underestimated. Just six AZD1222 recipients were seropositive at baseline.

The chain has TRBV2 and TRBJ2-1; the D gene is possibly TRBD2 (6 bases). The clonotype originates from an adult in good health. The sequenced sample was peripheral blood, obtained on day 0 of AZD1222 vaccination. The CDR3, as DNA: TGTGCCAGCGGGGCGGGGACCGCCTACAATGAGCAGTTCTTC. Residues: CASGAGTAYNEQFF.